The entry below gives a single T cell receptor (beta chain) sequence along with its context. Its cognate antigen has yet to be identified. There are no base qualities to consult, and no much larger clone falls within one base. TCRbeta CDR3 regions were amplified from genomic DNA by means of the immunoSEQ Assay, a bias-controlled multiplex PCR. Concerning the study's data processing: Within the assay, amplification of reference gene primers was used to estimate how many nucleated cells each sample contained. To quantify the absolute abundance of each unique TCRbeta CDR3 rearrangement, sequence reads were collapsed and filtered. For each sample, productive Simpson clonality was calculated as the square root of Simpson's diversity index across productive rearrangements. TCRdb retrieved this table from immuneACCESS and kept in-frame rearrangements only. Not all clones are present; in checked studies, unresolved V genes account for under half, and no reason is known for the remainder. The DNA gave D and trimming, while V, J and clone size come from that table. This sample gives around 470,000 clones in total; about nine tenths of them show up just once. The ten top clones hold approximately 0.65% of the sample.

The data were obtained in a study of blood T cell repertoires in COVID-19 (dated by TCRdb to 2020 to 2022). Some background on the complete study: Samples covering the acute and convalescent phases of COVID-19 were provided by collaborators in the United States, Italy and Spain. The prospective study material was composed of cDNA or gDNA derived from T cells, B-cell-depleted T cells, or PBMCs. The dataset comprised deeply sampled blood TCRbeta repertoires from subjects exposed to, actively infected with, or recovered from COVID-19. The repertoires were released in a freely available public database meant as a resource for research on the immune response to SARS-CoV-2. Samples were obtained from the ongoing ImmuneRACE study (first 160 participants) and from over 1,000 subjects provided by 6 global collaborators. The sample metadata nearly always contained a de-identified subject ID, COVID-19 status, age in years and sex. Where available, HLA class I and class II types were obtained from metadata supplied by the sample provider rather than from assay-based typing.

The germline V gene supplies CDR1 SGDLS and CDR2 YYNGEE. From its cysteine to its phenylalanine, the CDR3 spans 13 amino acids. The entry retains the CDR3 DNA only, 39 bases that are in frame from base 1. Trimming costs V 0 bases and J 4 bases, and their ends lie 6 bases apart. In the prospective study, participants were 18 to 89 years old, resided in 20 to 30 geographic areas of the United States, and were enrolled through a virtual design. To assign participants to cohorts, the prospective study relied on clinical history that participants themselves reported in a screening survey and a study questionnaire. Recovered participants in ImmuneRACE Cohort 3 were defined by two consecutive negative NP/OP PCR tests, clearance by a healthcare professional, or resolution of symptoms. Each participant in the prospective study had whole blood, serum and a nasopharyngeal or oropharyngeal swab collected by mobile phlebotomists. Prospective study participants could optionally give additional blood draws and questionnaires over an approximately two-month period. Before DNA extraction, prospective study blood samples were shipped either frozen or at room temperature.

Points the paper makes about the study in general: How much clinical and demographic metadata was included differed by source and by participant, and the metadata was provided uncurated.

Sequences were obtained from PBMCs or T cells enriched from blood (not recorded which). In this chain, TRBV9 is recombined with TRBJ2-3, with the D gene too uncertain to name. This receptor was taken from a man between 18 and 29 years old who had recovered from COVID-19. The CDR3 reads CASSVARADTQYF. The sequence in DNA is TGTGCCAGCAGCGTAGCTCGTGCAGATACGCAGTATTTT.